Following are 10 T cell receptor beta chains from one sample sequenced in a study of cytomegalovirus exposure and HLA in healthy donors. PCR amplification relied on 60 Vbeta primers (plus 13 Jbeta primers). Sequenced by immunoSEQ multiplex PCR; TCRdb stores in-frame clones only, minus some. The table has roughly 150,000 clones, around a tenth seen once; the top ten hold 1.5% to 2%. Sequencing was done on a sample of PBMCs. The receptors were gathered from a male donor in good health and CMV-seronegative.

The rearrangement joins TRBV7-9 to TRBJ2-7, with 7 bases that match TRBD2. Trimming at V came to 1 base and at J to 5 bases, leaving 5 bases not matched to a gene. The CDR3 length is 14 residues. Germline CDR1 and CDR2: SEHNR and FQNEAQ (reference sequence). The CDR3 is CASSLGTRSHEQYF. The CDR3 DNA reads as TGTGCCAGCAGCTTAGGGACTAGAAGCCACGAGCAGTACTTC.

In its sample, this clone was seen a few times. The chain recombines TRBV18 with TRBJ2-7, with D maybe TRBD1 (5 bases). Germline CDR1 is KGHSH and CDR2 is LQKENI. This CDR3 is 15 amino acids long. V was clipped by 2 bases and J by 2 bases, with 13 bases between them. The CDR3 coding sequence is TGTGCCAGCTCACCAGTTTCAGGGCCGACCTACGAGCAGTACTTC. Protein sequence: CASSPVSGPTYEQYF.

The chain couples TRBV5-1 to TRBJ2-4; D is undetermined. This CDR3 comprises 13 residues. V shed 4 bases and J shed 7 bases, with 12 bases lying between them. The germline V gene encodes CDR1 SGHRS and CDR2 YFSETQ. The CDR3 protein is CASSPSESNIQYF. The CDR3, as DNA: TGCGCCAGCAGCCCAAGCGAGTCGAACATTCAGTACTTC.

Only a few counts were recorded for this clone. The CDR3 reads CASSQDDRGVLEAQYF. CDR3 nucleotide sequence: TGCGCCAGCAGCCAAGATGACAGGGGTGTTTTGGAGGCCCAGTACTTC. This chain joins TRBV4-3 and TRBJ2-5; the match to TRBD1 covers 8 bases. Germline V lookup: CDR1 LGHNA, CDR2 YSLEER. The J segment lost 9 bases and the V segment lost 0 bases, leaving 12 bases of the junction unmatched. There are 16 residues in the CDR3.

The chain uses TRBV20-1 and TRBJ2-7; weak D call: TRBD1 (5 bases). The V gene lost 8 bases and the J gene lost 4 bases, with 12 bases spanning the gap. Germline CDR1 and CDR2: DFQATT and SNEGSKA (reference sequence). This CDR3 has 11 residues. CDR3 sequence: CSFPQGYEQYF. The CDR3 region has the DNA TGCAGTTTCCCCCAGGGATACGAGCAGTACTTC.

The CDR3 DNA reads TGCAGCGGAAGGGACACTGTGAACACTGAAGCTTTCTTT. It encodes CSGRDTVNTEAFF. The chain uses TRBV29-1 and TRBJ1-1; possibly TRBD1 for D (6 bases). Germline V gene lookup returns CDR1 SQVTM and CDR2 ANQGSEA. Trimming pared 7 bases from V and 0 bases from J, leaving 12 bases between. The CDR3 has 13 amino acids.

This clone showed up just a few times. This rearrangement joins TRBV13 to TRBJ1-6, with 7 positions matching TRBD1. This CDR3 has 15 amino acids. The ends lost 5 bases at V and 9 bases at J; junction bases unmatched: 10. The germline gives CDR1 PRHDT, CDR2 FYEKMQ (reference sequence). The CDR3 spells CASSLWGAGGSPLHF. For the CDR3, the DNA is TGTGCCAGCAGCCTCTGGGGGGCAGGGGGTTCACCCCTCCACTTT.

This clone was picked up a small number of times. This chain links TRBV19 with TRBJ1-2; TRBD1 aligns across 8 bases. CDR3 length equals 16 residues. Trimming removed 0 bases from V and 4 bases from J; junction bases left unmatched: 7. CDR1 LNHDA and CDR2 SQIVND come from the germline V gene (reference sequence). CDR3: CASSIDVGQGGYGYTF. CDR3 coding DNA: TGTGCCAGTAGTATAGACGTCGGACAGGGTGGCTATGGCTACACCTTC.

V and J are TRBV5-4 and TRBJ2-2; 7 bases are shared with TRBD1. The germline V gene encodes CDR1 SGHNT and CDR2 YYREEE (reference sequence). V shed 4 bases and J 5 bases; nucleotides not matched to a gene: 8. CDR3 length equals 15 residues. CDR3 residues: CASSLHRGGTGELFF. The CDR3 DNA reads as TGTGCCAGCAGCCTTCACAGGGGCGGGACCGGGGAGCTGTTTTTT.

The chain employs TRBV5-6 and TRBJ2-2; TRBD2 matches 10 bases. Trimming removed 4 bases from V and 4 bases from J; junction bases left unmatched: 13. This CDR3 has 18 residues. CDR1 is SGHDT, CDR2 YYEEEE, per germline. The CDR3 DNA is TGTGCCAGCAGCCGGCCGGCAGCGGGGGGGTTCCTCACCGGGGAGCTGTTTTTT. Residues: CASSRPAAGGFLTGELFF.